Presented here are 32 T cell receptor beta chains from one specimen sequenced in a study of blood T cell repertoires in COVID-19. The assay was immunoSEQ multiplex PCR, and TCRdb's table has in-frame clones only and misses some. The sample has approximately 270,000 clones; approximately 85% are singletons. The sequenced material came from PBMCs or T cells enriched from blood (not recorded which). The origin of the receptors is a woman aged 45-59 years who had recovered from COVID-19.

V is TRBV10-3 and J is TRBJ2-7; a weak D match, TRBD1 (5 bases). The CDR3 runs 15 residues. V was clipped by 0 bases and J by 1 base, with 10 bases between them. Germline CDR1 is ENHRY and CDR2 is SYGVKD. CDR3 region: CAISESGAVSYEQYF. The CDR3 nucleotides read TGTGCCATCAGTGAGTCAGGGGCGGTTTCCTACGAGCAGTACTTC.

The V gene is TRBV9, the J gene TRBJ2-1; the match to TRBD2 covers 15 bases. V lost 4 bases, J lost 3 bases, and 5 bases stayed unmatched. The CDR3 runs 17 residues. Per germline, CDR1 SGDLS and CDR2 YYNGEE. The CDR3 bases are TGTGCCAGCAGCCCCGGGACTAGCGGGAGGTACTACAATGAGCAGTTCTTC. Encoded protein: CASSPGTSGRYYNEQFF.

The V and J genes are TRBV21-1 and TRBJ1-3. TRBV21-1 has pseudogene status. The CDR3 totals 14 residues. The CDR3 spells CASTWGGWLDTIYF. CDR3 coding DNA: TGTGCCAGTACTTGGGGGGGATGGTTGGACACCATATATTTT.

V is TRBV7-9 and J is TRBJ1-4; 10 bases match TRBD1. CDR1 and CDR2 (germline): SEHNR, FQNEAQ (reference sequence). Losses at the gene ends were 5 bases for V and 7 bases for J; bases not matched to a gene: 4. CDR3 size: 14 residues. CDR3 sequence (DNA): TGTGCCAGCAGCGAGACAGGGGGCAGTGAAAAACTGTTTTTT. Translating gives CASSETGGSEKLFF.

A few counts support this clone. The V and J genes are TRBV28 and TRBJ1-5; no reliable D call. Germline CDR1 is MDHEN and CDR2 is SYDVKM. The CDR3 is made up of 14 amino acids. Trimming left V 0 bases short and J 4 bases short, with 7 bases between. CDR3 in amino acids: CASSLWYGNQPQHF. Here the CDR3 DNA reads TGTGCCAGCAGTTTATGGTACGGGAATCAGCCCCAGCATTTT.

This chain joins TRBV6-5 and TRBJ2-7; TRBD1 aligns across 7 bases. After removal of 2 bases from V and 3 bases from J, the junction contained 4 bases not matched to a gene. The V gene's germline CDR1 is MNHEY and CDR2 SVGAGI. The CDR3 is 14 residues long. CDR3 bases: TGTGCCAGCAGTTACATGGGACAGAGCTACGAGCAGTACTTC. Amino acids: CASSYMGQSYEQYF.

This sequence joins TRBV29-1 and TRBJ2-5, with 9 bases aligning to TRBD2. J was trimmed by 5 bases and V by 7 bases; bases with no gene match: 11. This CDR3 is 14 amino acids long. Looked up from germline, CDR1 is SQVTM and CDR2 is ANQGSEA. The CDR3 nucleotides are TGCAGCGGGCTACTGGCGGGAGGGTCGGAGACCCAGTACTTC. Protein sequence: CSGLLAGGSETQYF. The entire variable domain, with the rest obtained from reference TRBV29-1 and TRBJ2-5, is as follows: SAVISQKPSRDICQRGTSLTIQCQVDSQVTMMFWYRQQPGQSLTLIATANQGSEATYESGFVIDKFPISRPNLTFSTLTVSNMSPEDSSIYLCSGLLAGGSETQYFGPGTRLLVL.

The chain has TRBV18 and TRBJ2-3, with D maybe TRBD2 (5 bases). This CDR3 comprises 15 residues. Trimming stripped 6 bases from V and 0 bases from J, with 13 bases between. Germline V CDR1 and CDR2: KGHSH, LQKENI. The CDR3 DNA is TGTGCCAGCTCCTACCGAGCGGAGAGCACAGATACGCAGTATTTT. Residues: CASSYRAESTDTQYF.

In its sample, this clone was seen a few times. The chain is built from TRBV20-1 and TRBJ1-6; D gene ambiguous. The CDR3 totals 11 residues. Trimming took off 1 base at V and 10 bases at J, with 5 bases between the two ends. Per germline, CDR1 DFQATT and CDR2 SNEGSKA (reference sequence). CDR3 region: CSARGGSPLHF. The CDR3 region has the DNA TGCAGTGCTAGAGGCGGATCACCCCTCCACTTT.

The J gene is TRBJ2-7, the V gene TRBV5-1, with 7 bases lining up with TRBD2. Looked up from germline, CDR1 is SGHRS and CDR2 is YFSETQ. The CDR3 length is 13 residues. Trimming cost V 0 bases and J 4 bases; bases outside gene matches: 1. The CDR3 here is CASSLGAGYEQYF. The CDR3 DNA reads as TGCGCCAGCAGCTTGGGAGCGGGGTACGAGCAGTACTTC. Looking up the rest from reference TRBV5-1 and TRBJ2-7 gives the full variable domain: KAGVTQTPRYLIKTRGQQVTLSCSPISGHRSVSWYQQTPGQGLQFLFEYFSETQRNKGNFPGRFSGRQFSNSRSEMNVSTLELGDSALYLCASSLGAGYEQYFGPGTRLTVT.

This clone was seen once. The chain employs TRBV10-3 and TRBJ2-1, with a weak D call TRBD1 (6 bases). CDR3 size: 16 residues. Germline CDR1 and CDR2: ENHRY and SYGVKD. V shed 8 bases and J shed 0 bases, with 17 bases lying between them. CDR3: CAIQAYKQGSYNEQFF. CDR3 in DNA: TGTGCCATCCAAGCCTACAAACAGGGCTCCTACAATGAGCAGTTCTTC.

In DNA, the CDR3 is TGCGCCAGCAGTCGAGGGTCTGGGGCCAACGTCCTGACTTTC. It translates to CASSRGSGANVLTF. V gene TRBV10-2 combines with J gene TRBJ2-6, with D possibly being TRBD2 (5 bases). With 5 bases removed from V and 1 base from J, the gap between germline ends came to 6 bases. The V gene's germline CDR1 is WSHSY and CDR2 SAAADI. The CDR3 runs to 14 residues.

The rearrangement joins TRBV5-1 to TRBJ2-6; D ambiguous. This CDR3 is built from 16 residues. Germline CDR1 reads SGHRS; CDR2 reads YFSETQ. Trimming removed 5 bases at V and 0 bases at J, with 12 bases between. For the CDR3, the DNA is TGCGCCAGCAGACTCGTTCCCGACTCTGGGGCCAACGTCCTGACTTTC. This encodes CASRLVPDSGANVLTF.

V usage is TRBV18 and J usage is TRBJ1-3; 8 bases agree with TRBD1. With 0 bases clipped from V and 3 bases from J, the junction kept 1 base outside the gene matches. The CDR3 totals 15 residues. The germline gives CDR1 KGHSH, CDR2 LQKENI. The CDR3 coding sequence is TGTGCCAGCTCACCACCGGGACAGGATGGAAACACCATATATTTT. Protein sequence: CASSPPGQDGNTIYF.

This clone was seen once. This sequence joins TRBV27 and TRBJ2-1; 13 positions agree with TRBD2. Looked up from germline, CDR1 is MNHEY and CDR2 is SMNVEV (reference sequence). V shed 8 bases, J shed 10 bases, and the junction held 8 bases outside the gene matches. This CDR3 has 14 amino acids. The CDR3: CASLGLAGVREQFF. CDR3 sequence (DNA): TGTGCCAGCCTCGGACTAGCGGGAGTTAGGGAGCAGTTCTTC.

In DNA, the CDR3 is TGTGCCAGCAGTCCTTTCCCCGGGACAGAGATTGAGCAGTACTTC. Its translation: CASSPFPGTEIEQYF. The chain has TRBV28 and TRBJ2-7; 7 bases fit TRBD1. Germline loops: CDR1 MDHEN, CDR2 SYDVKM. J gave up 7 bases and V 5 bases, and 14 bases lay outside the gene matches. The CDR3 extends over 15 amino acids. The whole variable domain, filled in from reference TRBV28 and TRBJ2-7, reads DVKVTQSSRYLVKRTGEKVFLECVQDMDHENMFWYRQDPGLGLRLIYFSYDVKMKEKGDIPEGYSVSREKKERFSLILESASTNQTSMYLCASSPFPGTEIEQYFGPGTRLTVT.

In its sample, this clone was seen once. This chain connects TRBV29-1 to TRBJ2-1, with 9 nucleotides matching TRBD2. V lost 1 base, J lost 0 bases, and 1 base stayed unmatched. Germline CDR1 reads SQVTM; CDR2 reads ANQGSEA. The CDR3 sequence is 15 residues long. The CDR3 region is CSVEGGRASYNEQFF. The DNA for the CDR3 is TGCAGCGTTGAAGGCGGGAGGGCCTCCTACAATGAGCAGTTCTTC.

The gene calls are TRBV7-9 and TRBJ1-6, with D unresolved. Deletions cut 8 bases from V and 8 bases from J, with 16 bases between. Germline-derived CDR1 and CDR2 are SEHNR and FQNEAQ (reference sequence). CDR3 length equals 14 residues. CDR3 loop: CASCAGRDDSPLHF. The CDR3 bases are TGTGCCAGCTGTGCCGGGAGGGATGATTCACCCCTCCACTTT.

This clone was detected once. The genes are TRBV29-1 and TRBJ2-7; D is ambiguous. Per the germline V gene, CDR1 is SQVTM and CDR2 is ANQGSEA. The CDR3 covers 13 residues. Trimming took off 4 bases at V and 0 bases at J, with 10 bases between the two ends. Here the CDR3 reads CSVVGQSSYEQYF. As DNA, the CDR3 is TGCAGCGTTGTTGGTCAGTCCTCCTACGAGCAGTACTTC.

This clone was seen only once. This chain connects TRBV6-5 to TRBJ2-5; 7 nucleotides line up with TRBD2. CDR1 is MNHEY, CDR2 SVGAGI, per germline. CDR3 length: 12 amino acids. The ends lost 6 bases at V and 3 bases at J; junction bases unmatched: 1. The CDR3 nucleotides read TGTGCCAGCAGGGGAGGGGAAGAGACCCAGTACTTC. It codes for CASRGGEETQYF.

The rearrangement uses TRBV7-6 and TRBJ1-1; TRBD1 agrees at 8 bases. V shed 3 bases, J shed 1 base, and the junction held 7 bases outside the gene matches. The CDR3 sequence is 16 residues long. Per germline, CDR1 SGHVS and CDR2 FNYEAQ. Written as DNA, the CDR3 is TGTGCCAGCAGCTTGGGGAAGACAGGGGCGAACACTGAAGCTTTCTTT. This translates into CASSLGKTGANTEAFF.

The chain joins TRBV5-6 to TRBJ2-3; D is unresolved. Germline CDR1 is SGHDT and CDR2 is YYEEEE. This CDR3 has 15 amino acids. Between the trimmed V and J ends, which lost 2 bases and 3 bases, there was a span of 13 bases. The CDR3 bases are TGTGCCAGCAGCTTTTCTCCGACATCTACAGATACGCAGTATTTT. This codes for CASSFSPTSTDTQYF.

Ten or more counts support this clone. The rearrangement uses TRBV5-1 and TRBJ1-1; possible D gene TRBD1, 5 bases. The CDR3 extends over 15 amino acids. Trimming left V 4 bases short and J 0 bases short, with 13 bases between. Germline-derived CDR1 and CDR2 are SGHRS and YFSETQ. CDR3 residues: CASSGGDAVNTEAFF. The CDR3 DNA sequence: TGCGCCAGCAGCGGGGGGGACGCCGTGAACACTGAAGCTTTCTTT.

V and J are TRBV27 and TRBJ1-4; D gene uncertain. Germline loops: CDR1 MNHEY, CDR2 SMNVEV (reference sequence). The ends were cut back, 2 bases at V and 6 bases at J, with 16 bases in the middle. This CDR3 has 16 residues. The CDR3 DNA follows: TGTGCCAGCAGTTTAGCTCCCACCCTATTCTATGAAAAACTGTTTTTT. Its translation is CASSLAPTLFYEKLFF.

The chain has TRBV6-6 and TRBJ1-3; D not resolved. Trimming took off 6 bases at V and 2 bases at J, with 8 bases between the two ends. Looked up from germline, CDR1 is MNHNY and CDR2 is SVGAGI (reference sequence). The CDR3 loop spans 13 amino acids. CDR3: CASRRETGNTIYF. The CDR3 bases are TGTGCCAGCAGGAGGGAGACTGGAAACACCATATATTTT.

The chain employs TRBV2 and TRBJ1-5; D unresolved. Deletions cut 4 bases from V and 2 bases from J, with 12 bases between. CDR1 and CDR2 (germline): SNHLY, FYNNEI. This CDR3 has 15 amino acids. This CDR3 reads CASSVETRGNQPQHF. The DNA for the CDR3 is TGTGCCAGCAGTGTAGAGACTCGGGGCAATCAGCCCCAGCATTTT.

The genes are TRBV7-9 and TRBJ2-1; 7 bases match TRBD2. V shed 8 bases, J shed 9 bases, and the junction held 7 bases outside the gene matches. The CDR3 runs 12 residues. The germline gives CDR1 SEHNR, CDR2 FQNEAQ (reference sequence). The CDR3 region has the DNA TGTGCCAGCGGAGGGAGGGCCCGTGAGCAGTTCTTC. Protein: CASGGRAREQFF.

CDR3 DNA: TGTGCCAGCCAACGGACTAGCGGGGCTCAAGAGACCCAGTACTTC. Translating it yields CASQRTSGAQETQYF. The chain links TRBV6-4 to TRBJ2-5; 12 bases are a match to TRBD2. Germline assignment: CDR1 MRHNA and CDR2 SNTAGT. Losses at the gene ends were 8 bases for V and 2 bases for J; bases not matched to a gene: 6. This CDR3 is 15 amino acids long.

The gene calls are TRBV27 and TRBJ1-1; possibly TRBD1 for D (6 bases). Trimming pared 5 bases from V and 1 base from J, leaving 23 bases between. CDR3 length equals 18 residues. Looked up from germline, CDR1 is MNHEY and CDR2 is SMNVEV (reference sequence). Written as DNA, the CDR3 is TGTGCCAGCAGTCATTGGGAGTGGGCGGGGGCCGGGAACACTGAAGCTTTCTTT. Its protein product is CASSHWEWAGAGNTEAFF.

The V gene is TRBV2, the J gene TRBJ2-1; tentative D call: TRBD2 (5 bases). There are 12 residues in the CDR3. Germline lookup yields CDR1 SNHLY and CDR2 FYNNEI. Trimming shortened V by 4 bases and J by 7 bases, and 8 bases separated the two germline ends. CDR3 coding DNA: TGTGCCAGCAGTGGAACTAGGAATGAGCAGTTCTTC. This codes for CASSGTRNEQFF.

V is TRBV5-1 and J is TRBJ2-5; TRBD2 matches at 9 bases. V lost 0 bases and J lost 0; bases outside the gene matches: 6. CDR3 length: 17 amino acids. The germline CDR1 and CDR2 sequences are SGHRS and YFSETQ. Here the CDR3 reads CASSLGLAGYDQETQYF. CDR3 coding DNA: TGCGCCAGCAGCTTGGGGCTAGCGGGATATGACCAAGAGACCCAGTACTTC.

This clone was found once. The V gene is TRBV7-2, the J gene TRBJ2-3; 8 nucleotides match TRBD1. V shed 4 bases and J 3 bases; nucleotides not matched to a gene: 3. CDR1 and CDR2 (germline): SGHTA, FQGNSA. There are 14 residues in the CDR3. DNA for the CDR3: TGTGCCAGCAGCTCCCGGACAGGGACAGATACGCAGTATTTT. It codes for CASSSRTGTDTQYF.